These T cell receptor beta chains were read from a single sample in a study of response to subunit inactivated influenza vaccine. A single record per CDR3 protein comes from TCRdb applying MiXCR to the RT-PCR reads. The table includes around 200,000 distinct CDR3 sequences, approximately 12% detected once. In addition, the sample was reused for a study of T cells expressing NK-cell markers.

The starting material was CD8+ T cells sorted from PBMCs, obtained 11 to 12 days after vaccination. These TCRs come from a man aged 45-60 years who received an inactivated influenza vaccine. The CDR3 runs from the conserved cysteine through the conserved F or W. D genes are given only for firm matches. Expanded clones get a size class; other rows say once, few or many, or leave the size out.

abundance,v_gene,d_gene,j_gene,CDR3nt,CDR3aa
.,TRBV28,TRBD2,TRBJ2-7,TGTGCCAGCAGTTTGTCTAGCGGGAGCTGGGAGCAGTACTTC,CASSLSSGSWEQYF
few,TRBV29-1,.,TRBJ1-1,TGCAGCGTCCAAATTCGGACAGATGAAGCTTTCTTT,CSVQIRTDEAFF
few,TRBV6-5,TRBD1,TRBJ2-2,TGTGCCAGCAGTTACCCCGGGACAGGGGATACCGGGGAGCTGTTTTTT,CASSYPGTGDTGELFF
.,TRBV24-1,.,TRBJ2-2,TGTGCCACCAGTGAAGGACAGACGAACACCGGGGAGCTGTTTTTT,CATSEGQTNTGELFF
many,TRBV5-1,.,TRBJ2-7,TGCGCCAGCAGCGGTTCCGGGACCCCGTTTTGGTACGAGCAGTACTTC,CASSGSGTPFWYEQYF
few,TRBV6-5,.,TRBJ2-5,TGTGCCAGCAGTTACTTCTCGGGGCAGCAAAAGACCCAGTACTTC,CASSYFSGQQKTQYF
many,TRBV4-3,TRBD1,TRBJ2-3,TGCGCCAGCAGCCAGCGGGACAGGATCACAGATACGCAGTATTTT,CASSQRDRITDTQYF
many,TRBV7-2,.,TRBJ2-7,TGTGCCAGCAGCTTAGAGGAGACAGAGACCTACGAGCAGTACTTC,CASSLEETETYEQYF
few,TRBV3-1,.,TRBJ2-1,TGTGCCAGCAGCCAAGCTTTAGTCAATGAGCAGTTCTTC,CASSQALVNEQFF
.,TRBV7-2,.,TRBJ2-7,TGTGCCAGCAGCCGGAGATCCCCCTCAGCCTACAAGGACTACGAGCAGTACTTC,CASSRRSPSAYKDYEQYF
few,TRBV28,.,TRBJ2-5,TGTGCCAGCAGTTTTAGGCAGATAGAGACCCAGTACTTC,CASSFRQIETQYF
few,TRBV20-1,TRBD2,TRBJ2-7,TGCAGTGCCAACCAGCGTTTTGGCGGGGGGGGCTACGAGCAGTACTTC,CSANQRFGGGGYEQYF
few,TRBV15,.,TRBJ2-1,TGTGCCACCAGCAGGGATGGCTCCTACAATGAGCAGTTCTTC,CATSRDGSYNEQFF
few,TRBV6-2/TRBV6-3,.,TRBJ2-1,TGTGCCAGCAGTTACCCAGGGCCTTACAATGAGCAGTTCTTC,CASSYPGPYNEQFF
.,TRBV15,TRBD1,TRBJ2-5,TGTGCCACCAGCACCGCAGGGGGCCTGTATGAGACCCAGTACTTC,CATSTAGGLYETQYF
few,TRBV28,.,TRBJ2-7,TGTGCCAGCATCAATATGGAGGGATCCTACGAGCAGTACTTC,CASINMEGSYEQYF
few,TRBV7-9,TRBD1,TRBJ2-5,TGTGCCAGCAGCCAACGACAGGGAGTGGGGGAGACCCAGTACTTC,CASSQRQGVGETQYF
.,TRBV11-2,.,TRBJ2-2,TGTGCCAGCAGCTCGGCCGGGAGAGAAACCGGGGAGCTGTTTTTT,CASSSAGRETGELFF
few,TRBV4-2,.,TRBJ2-7,TGTGCCAGCAGCCCTCGAGGACAGTACTACGAGCAGTACTTC,CASSPRGQYYEQYF
.,TRBV20-1,.,TRBJ2-7,TGCAGTGCTAGAGATTTGCGGACGGAACTATACGAGCAGTACTTC,CSARDLRTELYEQYF
few,TRBV3-1,TRBD1,TRBJ2-7,TGTGCCAGCAGCCAACTGGACAGGGGATACGAGCAGTACTTC,CASSQLDRGYEQYF
.,TRBV28,TRBD1,TRBJ1-2,TGTGCCAGCAGCCAACCTCTCAGGGGGAACTATGGCTACACCTTC,CASSQPLRGNYGYTF
few,TRBV13,TRBD2,TRBJ2-7,TGTGCCAGCAGCCCAAGGAGCGGGAGGGGTGAGCAGTACTTC,CASSPRSGRGEQYF
few,TRBV27,.,TRBJ2-1,TGTGCCAGCAGTGAAACAGGGTACAATGAGCAGTTCTTC,CASSETGYNEQFF
.,TRBV25-1,.,TRBJ2-5,TGTGCCAGCAGTGAGGGTAGTGGTTTGGAGACCCAGTACTTC,CASSEGSGLETQYF
few,TRBV3-1,.,TRBJ2-7,TGTGCCAGCAGCCCGAAGAGGTCAGAGCAGTACTTC,CASSPKRSEQYF
few,TRBV7-9,.,TRBJ2-7,TGTGCCAGTACGACGGAAAGCTCCTACGAGCAGTACTTC,CASTTESSYEQYF
few,TRBV12-3/TRBV12-4,.,TRBJ2-2,TGTGCCAGCAGTCCAGGGAGGACGAACACCGGGGAGCTGTTTTTT,CASSPGRTNTGELFF
few,TRBV2,TRBD2,TRBJ2-1,TGTGCCAGCAGTCGAAGCGGCTTTATACGGGAGGGCTTCAATGAGCAGTTCTTC,CASSRSGFIREGFNEQFF
many,TRBV4-3,.,TRBJ2-7,TGCGCCAGCAGCCAAGCAACTGTCTCCTACGAGCAGTACTTC,CASSQATVSYEQYF
.,TRBV30,.,TRBJ2-7,TGTGCCTGGAGTGTACCCGGTAGCTCCTACGAGCAGTACTTC,CAWSVPGSSYEQYF
.,TRBV5-5,.,TRBJ2-3,TGTGCCAGCAGTACGAGTCGGTTTTCCACAGATACGCAGTATTTT,CASSTSRFSTDTQYF
.,TRBV7-1,.,TRBJ2-7,TGTGCCAGCACCCAGCAGGCGCCTTTTACCTACGAGCAGTACTTC,CASTQQAPFTYEQYF
.,TRBV6-2/TRBV6-3,.,TRBJ1-2,TGTGCCAGCCTCTCCCCGGACGTAAGCTATGGCTACACCTTC,CASLSPDVSYGYTF
.,TRBV15,.,TRBJ2-1,TGTGCCACCAGCAGAGTATCTACCGCCTACAATGAGCAGTTCTTC,CATSRVSTAYNEQFF
.,TRBV10-2,TRBD2,TRBJ2-5,TGCGCCAGCAGTGCAGCTAGCGGGGGGGTCCTCCAAGAGACCCAGTACTTC,CASSAASGGVLQETQYF
many,TRBV6-4,TRBD1,TRBJ2-3,TGTGCCAGCAGCCAGGAAGGGACAGCCACAGATACGCAGTATTTT,CASSQEGTATDTQYF
many,TRBV6-1,.,TRBJ2-3,TGTGCCAGCAGGCGGGGATCTGGCACAGATACGCAGTATTTT,CASRRGSGTDTQYF
few,TRBV7-9,.,TRBJ2-3,TGTGCCAGCAGCCGGGGGTTTGATACGCAGTATTTT,CASSRGFDTQYF
.,TRBV15,TRBD2,TRBJ2-2,TGTGCCACCAGCAGGTCGGGAGGGCCATCCGGGGAGCTGTTTTTT,CATSRSGGPSGELFF
few,TRBV12-3/TRBV12-4,TRBD2,TRBJ2-2,TGTGCCAGCAGTTTAGGGACTAGCGGGTCCGGGGAGCTGTTTTTT,CASSLGTSGSGELFF
.,TRBV19,.,TRBJ1-1,TGTGCCAGTATTGGGGGGAACACTGAAGCTTTCTTT,CASIGGNTEAFF
few,TRBV28,TRBD2,TRBJ2-1,TGTGCCAGCAGCCCCCCGACTAGCCCCCCCTACAATGAGCAGTTCTTC,CASSPPTSPPYNEQFF
few,TRBV9,.,TRBJ2-1,TGTGCCAGCAGCGTCGGGGCCTACAATGAGCAGTTCTTC,CASSVGAYNEQFF
few,TRBV7-9,.,TRBJ2-6,TGTGCCAGCAGCTTAGATGGGGCCGGGGCCAACGTCCTGACTTTC,CASSLDGAGANVLTF